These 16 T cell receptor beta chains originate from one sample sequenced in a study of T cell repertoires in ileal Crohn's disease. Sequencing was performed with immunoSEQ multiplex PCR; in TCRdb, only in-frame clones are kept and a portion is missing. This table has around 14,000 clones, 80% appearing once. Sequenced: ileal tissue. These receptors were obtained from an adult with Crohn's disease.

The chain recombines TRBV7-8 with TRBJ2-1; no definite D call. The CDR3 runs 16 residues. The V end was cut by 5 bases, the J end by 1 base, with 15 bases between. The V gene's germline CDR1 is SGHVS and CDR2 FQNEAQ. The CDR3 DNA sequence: TGTGCCAGCAGCCCGCAACCAGGTAGTTCCTACAATGAGCAGTTCTTC. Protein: CASSPQPGSSYNEQFF. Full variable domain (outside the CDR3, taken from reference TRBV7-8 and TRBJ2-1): GAGVSQSPRYKVAKRGQDVALRCDPISGHVSLFWYQQALGQGPEFLTYFQNEAQLDKSGLPSDRFFAERPEGSVSTLKIQRTQQEDSAVYLCASSPQPGSSYNEQFFGPGTRLTVL.

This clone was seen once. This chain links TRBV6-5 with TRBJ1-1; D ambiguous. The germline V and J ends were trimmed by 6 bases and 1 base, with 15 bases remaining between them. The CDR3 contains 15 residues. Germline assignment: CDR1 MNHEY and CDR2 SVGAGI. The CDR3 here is CASRALRRPNTEAFF. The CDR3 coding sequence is TGTGCCAGCAGGGCCCTACGGCGGCCGAACACTGAAGCTTTCTTT.

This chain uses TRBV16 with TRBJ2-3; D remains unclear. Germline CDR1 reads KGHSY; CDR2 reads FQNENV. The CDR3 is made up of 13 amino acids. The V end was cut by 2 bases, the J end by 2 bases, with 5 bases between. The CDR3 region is CASSQTPTDTQYF. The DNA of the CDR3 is TGTGCCAGCAGCCAAACACCCACAGATACGCAGTATTTT.

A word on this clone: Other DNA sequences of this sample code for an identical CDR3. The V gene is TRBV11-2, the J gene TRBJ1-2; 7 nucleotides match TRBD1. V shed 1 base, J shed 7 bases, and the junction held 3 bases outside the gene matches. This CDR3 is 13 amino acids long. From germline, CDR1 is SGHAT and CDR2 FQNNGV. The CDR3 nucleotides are TGTGCCAGCAGCTTAGCAGGGGGAGGTGGCTACACCTTC. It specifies CASSLAGGGGYTF.

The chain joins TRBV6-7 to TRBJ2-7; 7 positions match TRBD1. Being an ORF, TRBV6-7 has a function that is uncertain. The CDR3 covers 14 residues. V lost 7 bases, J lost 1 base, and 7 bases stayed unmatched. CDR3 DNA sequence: TGTGCCAGCACTCTCGACAGGGCTTCCTACGAGCAGTACGTC. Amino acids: CASTLDRASYEQYV.

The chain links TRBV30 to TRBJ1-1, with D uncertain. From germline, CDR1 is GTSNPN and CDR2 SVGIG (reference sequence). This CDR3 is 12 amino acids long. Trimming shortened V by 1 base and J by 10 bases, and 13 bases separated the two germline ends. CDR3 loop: CAWSGKTTGAFF. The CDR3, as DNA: TGTGCCTGGAGTGGCAAGACCACGGGAGCTTTCTTT. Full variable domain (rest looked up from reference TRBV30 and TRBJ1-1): SQTIHQWPATLVQPVGSPLSLECTVEGTSNPNLYWYRQAAGRGLQLLFYSVGIGQISSEVPQNLSASRPQDRQFILSSKKLLLSDSGFYLCAWSGKTTGAFFGQGTRLTVV.

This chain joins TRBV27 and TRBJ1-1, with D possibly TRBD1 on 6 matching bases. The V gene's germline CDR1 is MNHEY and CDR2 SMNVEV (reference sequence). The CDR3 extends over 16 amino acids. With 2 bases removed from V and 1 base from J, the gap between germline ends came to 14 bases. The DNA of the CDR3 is TGTGCCAGCAGTTTAATTTATACAGGGAGGAACACTGAAGCTTTCTTT. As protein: CASSLIYTGRNTEAFF.

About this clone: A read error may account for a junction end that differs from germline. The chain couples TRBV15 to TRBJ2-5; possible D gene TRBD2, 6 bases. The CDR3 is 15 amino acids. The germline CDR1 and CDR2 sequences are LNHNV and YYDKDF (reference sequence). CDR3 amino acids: CAASRDPGVRETQYF. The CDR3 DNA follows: TGTGCCGCCAGCAGAGATCCGGGGGTTAGGGAGACCCAGTACTTC.

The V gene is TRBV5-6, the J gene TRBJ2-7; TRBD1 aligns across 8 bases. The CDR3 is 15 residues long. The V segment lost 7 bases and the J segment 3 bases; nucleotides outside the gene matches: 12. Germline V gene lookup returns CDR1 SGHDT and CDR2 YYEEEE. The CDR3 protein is CASAPRRTGIYEQYF. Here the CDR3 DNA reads TGTGCCAGCGCCCCTAGGAGGACAGGGATCTACGAGCAGTACTTC.

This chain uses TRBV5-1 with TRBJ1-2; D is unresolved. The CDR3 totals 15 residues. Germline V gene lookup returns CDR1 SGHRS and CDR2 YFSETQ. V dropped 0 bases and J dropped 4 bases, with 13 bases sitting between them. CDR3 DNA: TGCGCCAGCAGCTTGGTTTGGCAGGTCCTCTATGGCTACACCTTC. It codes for CASSLVWQVLYGYTF.

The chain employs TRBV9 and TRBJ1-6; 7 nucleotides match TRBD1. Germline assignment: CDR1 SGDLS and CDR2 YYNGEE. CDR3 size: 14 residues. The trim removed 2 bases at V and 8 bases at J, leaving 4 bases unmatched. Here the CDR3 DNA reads TGTGCCAGCAGCGTGGGACAGCTTGATTCACCCCTCCACTTT. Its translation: CASSVGQLDSPLHF.

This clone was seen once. This chain's CDR3 is CASSPGTGWTGELFF. DNA of the CDR3: TGTGCCAGCAGTCCGGGGACAGGGTGGACCGGGGAGCTGTTTTTT. The chain links TRBV5-4 to TRBJ2-2; 9 bases fit TRBD1. The CDR3 has 15 amino acids. Unmatched junction bases numbered 7, after V lost 5 bases and J lost 5 bases. Germline V CDR1 and CDR2: SGHNT, YYREEE (reference sequence).

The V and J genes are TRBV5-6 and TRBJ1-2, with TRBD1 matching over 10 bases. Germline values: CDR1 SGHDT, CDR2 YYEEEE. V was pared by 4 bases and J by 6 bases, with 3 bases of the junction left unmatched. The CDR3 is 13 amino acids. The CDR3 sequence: CASSLTGGDGYTF. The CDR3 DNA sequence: TGTGCCAGCAGCCTGACAGGGGGCGATGGCTACACCTTC.

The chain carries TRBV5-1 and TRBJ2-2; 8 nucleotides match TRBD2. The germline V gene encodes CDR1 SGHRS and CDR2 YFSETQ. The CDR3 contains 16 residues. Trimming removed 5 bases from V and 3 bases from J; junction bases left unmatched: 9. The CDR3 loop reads CASSPTGGQDTGELFF. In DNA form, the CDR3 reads TGCGCCAGCAGTCCAACGGGGGGGCAGGACACCGGGGAGCTGTTTTTT.

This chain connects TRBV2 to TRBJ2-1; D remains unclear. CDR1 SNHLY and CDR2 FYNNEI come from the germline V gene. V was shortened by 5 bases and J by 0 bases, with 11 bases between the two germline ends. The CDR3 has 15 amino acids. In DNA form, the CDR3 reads TGTGCCAGCAGTCCTACCCGGAGCTCCTACAATGAGCAGTTCTTC. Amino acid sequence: CASSPTRSSYNEQFF.

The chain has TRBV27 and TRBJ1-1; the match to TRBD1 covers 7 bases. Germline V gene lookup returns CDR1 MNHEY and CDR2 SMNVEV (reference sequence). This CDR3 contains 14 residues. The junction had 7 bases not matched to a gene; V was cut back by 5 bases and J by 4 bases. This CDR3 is CASSTIQGITEAFF. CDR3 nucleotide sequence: TGTGCCAGCAGTACCATACAGGGGATCACTGAAGCTTTCTTT.